The 11 T cell receptor beta chains below were found in one sample sequenced in a study of blood T cell repertoires in COVID-19. Repertoires were generated with immunoSEQ multiplex PCR, while TCRdb's copy carries only in-frame clones and drops some. The top ten hold approximately 1.6% of the sample, which has about 250,000 clones, 70% to 90% seen once. What was sequenced was PBMCs or T cells enriched from blood (not recorded which). These receptors were obtained from a woman between 50 and 59 years old who had recovered from COVID-19.

The V call is TRBV5-1, the J call TRBJ1-3; weak D call: TRBD1 (5 bases). V was pared by 1 base and J by 1 base, with 12 bases between. The CDR3 covers 16 residues. The V gene's germline CDR1 is SGHRS and CDR2 YFSETQ. The CDR3 region is CASSLTAGQSGNTIYF. CDR3 DNA sequence: TGCGCCAGCAGCTTGACGGCAGGGCAGTCTGGAAACACCATATATTTT.

The genes are TRBV18 and TRBJ1-1; possibly TRBD1 for D (5 bases). V was shortened by 2 bases and J by 8 bases, with 15 bases between the two germline ends. This CDR3 spans 14 amino acids. CDR1 and CDR2 from the germline V gene are KGHSH and LQKENI. The CDR3 DNA follows: TGTGCCAGCTCACCAAACGGGCAGGGTGGGGAAGCTTTCTTT. Residues: CASSPNGQGGEAFF.

V is TRBV19 and J is TRBJ2-3; D gene uncertain. This CDR3 has 13 amino acids. Germline V lookup: CDR1 LNHDA, CDR2 SQIVND (reference sequence). V was shortened by 3 bases and J by 6 bases, with 10 bases between the two germline ends. The CDR3 nucleotides read TGTGCCAGTAGTATCTCCCTTTCGGATACGCAGTATTTT. It encodes CASSISLSDTQYF.

This clone was detected once. The V and J genes are TRBV5-1 and TRBJ2-7, with 9 bases that match TRBD1. This CDR3 is 13 amino acids long. Looked up from germline, CDR1 is SGHRS and CDR2 is YFSETQ. V trimming: 1 base; J trimming: 13 bases; junction bases outside the gene matches: 9. CDR3 coding DNA: TGCGCCAGCAGCTTGACAGGGGGCTTTGATCTCTACTTC. This codes for CASSLTGGFDLYF.

This clone appeared a single time. The chain is built from TRBV6-1 and TRBJ1-5, with a possible D match to TRBD1 (5 bases). This CDR3 is built from 16 residues. Germline V gene lookup returns CDR1 MNHNS and CDR2 SASEGT. The ends were cut back, 2 bases at V and 3 bases at J, with 14 bases in the middle. Written as DNA, the CDR3 is TGTGCCAGCAGTGAATTTACAGGATGGAACAATCAGCCCCAGCATTTT. It codes for CASSEFTGWNNQPQHF.

This clone was seen only once. The chain recombines TRBV11-2 with TRBJ2-4, with 9 bases aligning to TRBD2. Germline V CDR1 and CDR2: SGHAT, FQNNGV. V shed 0 bases and J 7 bases; nucleotides not matched to a gene: 4. This CDR3 spans 15 amino acids. The chain's CDR3 is CASSLDRGRDNIQYF. The CDR3 DNA sequence: TGTGCCAGCAGCTTAGATCGCGGGAGGGATAACATTCAGTACTTC.

V gene TRBV10-3 combines with J gene TRBJ1-5; TRBD1 is a possible D gene (5 bases). Germline assignment: CDR1 ENHRY and CDR2 SYGVKD. V was pared by 0 bases and J by 7 bases, with 13 bases between. The CDR3 extends over 15 amino acids. The CDR3 region is CAISESQGIGQPQHF. CDR3 coding DNA: TGTGCCATCAGTGAGTCGCAGGGTATCGGCCAGCCCCAGCATTTT.

In its sample, this clone was seen a few times. The rearrangement links TRBV19 to TRBJ1-6; 9 bases map to TRBD1. Trimming took 2 bases from V and 9 from J; bases not matched to a gene: 14. CDR1 is LNHDA, CDR2 SQIVND, per germline (reference sequence). CDR3 length: 18 amino acids. CDR3 sequence reads: CASSIRPPGQGFTSPLHF. The CDR3 region has the DNA TGTGCCAGTAGTATACGGCCTCCGGGACAGGGATTTACTTCACCCCTCCACTTT.

This chain joins TRBV7-9 and TRBJ2-5; D perhaps matches TRBD1 (5 bases). From germline, CDR1 is SEHNR and CDR2 FQNEAQ (reference sequence). The CDR3 spans 14 residues. V was cut by 6 bases and J by 7 bases, with 18 bases left in between. In nucleotides, the CDR3 is TGTGCCAGCAGTAAGGACACGGCTCTCGGGACCCAGTACTTC. It encodes CASSKDTALGTQYF.

This clone is a singleton in its sample. The rearrangement joins TRBV5-1 to TRBJ2-7; 7 bases fit TRBD1. Germline trimming cut 4 bases from V and 0 bases from J; bases unmatched to any gene: 7. The CDR3 has 15 amino acids. Germline V gives CDR1 SGHRS, CDR2 YFSETQ. The CDR3 region has the DNA TGCGCCAGCAGCCGACAGGGTGGGGGCTCCTACGAGCAGTACTTC. This sequence encodes CASSRQGGGSYEQYF.

The chain combines TRBV6-2 or TRBV6-3 with TRBJ1-6; no definite D call. V lost 6 bases and J 7 bases, leaving 7 bases between the germline ends. CDR3 length: 12 amino acids. Germline CDR1 is MNHEY and CDR2 is SVGEGT. CDR3 DNA: TGTGCCAGCAGCCTTCAGAATTCACCCCTCCACTTT. Translation: CASSLQNSPLHF.